This record covers a single T cell receptor beta chain. What it binds is not known. This sample is drawn from a study of long-term antiretroviral therapy in people with HIV. The germline V gene has CDR1 SNHLY and CDR2 FYNNEI. The CDR3 has 17 amino acids. The trim removed 6 bases at V and 3 bases at J, leaving 17 bases unmatched. Study observations and caveats: ART preceded a rise in diversity that nonetheless stayed lower than in transplant donor controls.

Sequencing relied on immunoSEQ assay v3.0, run at survey level. Sequencing was performed with immunoSEQ multiplex PCR; in TCRdb, only in-frame clones are kept and a portion is missing. The table shows about 20,000 clones, with 80% to 95% occurring only once. The V gene is TRBV2, the J gene TRBJ2-7, with 7 bases that match TRBD2. This receptor was obtained from a woman in her forties or fifties with HIV. The sample consisted of unsorted PBMCs, taken 4.4 years after starting antiretroviral therapy. CDR3 amino acids: CASSDARRLADNYEQYF. The CDR3 coding sequence is TGTGCCAGCAGCGACGCTCGGAGGCTAGCGGACAACTACGAGCAGTACTTC.